This record concerns one T cell receptor (beta chain) sequence. Under the authors' procedure: Estimation of nucleated cell counts relied on the amplification of reference gene primers. Sequencing used immunoSEQ multiplex PCR; TCRdb keeps in-frame clones, though not all of them. That table is the source of V, J and clone size, and D and trimming were worked out from the DNA. The sample shows approximately 99,000 clones, 86% of them seen only once. The data were taken from a study of blood T cell repertoires in COVID-19. Background on the study: Samples representing acute and convalescent COVID-19 were sourced from the United States, Italy and Spain.

With 3 bases removed from V and 3 bases from J, the gap between germline ends came to 9 bases. The CDR3 sequence is 13 residues long. From germline, CDR1 is SGHNT and CDR2 YYREEE (reference sequence). The V and J genes are TRBV5-4 and TRBJ1-1; no firm D call. The sequence came from a woman in her sixties or seventies in a cohort sampled during active or convalescent COVID-19. Sequencing used peripheral blood. CDR3: CASSYLQYTEAFF. CDR3 bases: TGTGCCAGCAGCTACTTACAGTACACTGAAGCTTTCTTT.